This TCR beta chain was captured by sequencing in a study of cytomegalovirus exposure and HLA in healthy donors. Background on the study: A data release that came early held some 79 million unique TCRs from HLA-typed donors.

Study conclusions and caveats: The study assumed roughly uniform donor sequencing depth for presence/absence analyses. Certain indistinguishable V segments, among them TRBV6-2 and TRBV6-3, were excluded. As a later analysis showed, a missense DCLRE1C variant was linked to trimming of TCR beta V- and J-genes.

CDR1 is SGHAT and CDR2 is FQNNGV in the germline V gene. The V and J ends lost 5 bases and 3 bases, in that order; junction bases with no gene match: 12. The CDR3 consists of 18 residues. The PCR had 60 Vbeta and 13 Jbeta primers. Profiling relied on immunoSEQ multiplex PCR, and the TCRdb table lists in-frame clones only, not all of them. The table includes about 130,000 clones, 80% detected once. Concerning this clone: As yet, its antigen is unknown.

The receptor was isolated from a man aged 25 to 40 in good health and CMV-seronegative. The sample taken for sequencing was PBMCs. This chain uses TRBV11-2 with TRBJ2-1, with 11 bases matching TRBD2. CDR3 loop: CASSSVAGGNLLYNEQFF. The CDR3 bases are TGTGCCAGCAGCAGCGTAGCGGGAGGGAACCTACTCTACAATGAGCAGTTCTTC.